One TCR beta chain is described in this entry. Method: immunoSEQ multiplex PCR; TCRdb's copy keeps in-frame clones and lacks some. The sample carries 65,000 to 90,000 clones, roughly four fifths recorded once. This CDR3 spans 13 amino acids. V was trimmed by 5 bases and J by 4 bases, leaving 12 bases between them. Germline V gene lookup returns CDR1 SGHTA and CDR2 FQGTGA. This record belongs to a study of blood T cell repertoires in COVID-19. The chain has TRBV7-3 and TRBJ2-7, with a possible D match to TRBD2 (5 bases). Sequencing used peripheral blood. This TCR came from a man in his 60s with acute or convalescent COVID-19. The CDR3: CASSPGSLYEQYF. The DNA of the CDR3 is TGTGCCAGCAGCCCGGGGTCCCTTTACGAGCAGTACTTC.